This is a list of T cell receptor beta chains from one sample in a study of CD8+ T cells in alopecia areata. The table came from immunoSEQ multiplex PCR; TCRdb's copy has only in-frame clones and leaves some out. The data show around 100,000 clones, almost 60% seen once. The sample in question was CD8+ T cells sorted from blood, obtained at approximately week 60, from a patient treated with tofacitinib. These receptor sequences come from a human donor with alopecia areata. The CDR3 runs from the conserved cysteine through the conserved F or W. D genes are given only for firm matches. Expanded clones are given a class, and other clones once, few, many or no size at all.

V	J	D	size	DNA	CDR3
TRBV4-2	TRBJ1-4	NA	NA	TGTGCCAGCAGCCAACTTCCTCAAGGGGGGGAGGAAAAACTGTTTTTT	CASSQLPQGGEEKLFF
TRBV4-2	TRBJ2-3	TRBD2	NA	TGTGCCAGCAGCCAAGACCGGGCTAGCGGGGGGAAGACAGATACGCAGTATTTT	CASSQDRASGGKTDTQYF
TRBV27	TRBJ1-2	TRBD1	NA	TGTGCCAGCAGATCCGGGACAGGCTATGGCTACACCTTC	CASRSGTGYGYTF
TRBV4-1	TRBJ1-4	NA	once	TGCGCCAGCAGCCAAGTGGCAGATGAAAAACTGTTTTTT	CASSQVADEKLFF
TRBV11-2	TRBJ2-7	TRBD2	NA	TGTGCCAGCAGCCCAAGCGGGGGCCTAGCCGAGCAGTACTTC	CASSPSGGLAEQYF
TRBV6-5	TRBJ1-5	TRBD1	NA	TGTGCCAGCAGCACAGACAGGGAACAGGGTCAGCCCCAGCATTTT	CASSTDREQGQPQHF
TRBV12-5	TRBJ1-1	NA	once	TGTGCTAGTGGCCCTGAGACAGGTGGGAACACTGAAGCTTTCTTT	CASGPETGGNTEAFF
TRBV7-9	TRBJ2-7	NA	NA	TGTGCCAGCAGCTTAGCCGGGAGCGAGCAGTACTTC	CASSLAGSEQYF
TRBV15	TRBJ1-4	NA	few	TGTGCCACCAGCAGCCCGACAGCTGTCAAGGAAAAACTGTTTTTT	CATSSPTAVKEKLFF
TRBV5-8	TRBJ2-1	TRBD1	NA	TGTGCCAATCCAAGGACAGGGCCGGGGAATGAGCAGTTCTTC	CANPRTGPGNEQFF
TRBV18	TRBJ1-2	NA	once	TGTGCCAGCTCACCCGCAGATACGTACTATGGCTACACCTTC	CASSPADTYYGYTF
TRBV27	TRBJ2-3	TRBD1	NA	TGTGCCAGCACTTTGACAGGGCGCACAGATACGCAGTATTTT	CASTLTGRTDTQYF
TRBV2	TRBJ2-2	NA	NA	TGTGCCAGCAGCCAAACGTCCGGGCCCCCAAAAGGTTTCTCCGGGGAGCTGTTTTTT	CASSQTSGPPKGFSGELFF
TRBV2	TRBJ1-4	TRBD1	NA	TGTGCCAGCAGTGAAAGTCAGGGGGGCGGTGAAAAACTGTTTTTT	CASSESQGGGEKLFF
TRBV5-1	TRBJ2-5	TRBD1	once	TGCGCCAGCAGCTTGGGGGACAGGGAAATGACGGAGACCCAGTACTTC	CASSLGDREMTETQYF
TRBV7-6	TRBJ1-2	NA	NA	TGTGCCAGCAGCCCCGGCCAGGGATACCACTATGGCTACACCTTC	CASSPGQGYHYGYTF
TRBV5-6	TRBJ1-2	TRBD1	NA	TGTGCCAGCAGCGGCCGGGACAGGGTTTCCTATGGCTACACCTTC	CASSGRDRVSYGYTF
TRBV9	TRBJ2-2	TRBD1	few	TGTGCCAGCAGCGCGACGGGACAGGGAGGCACCGGGGAGCTGTTTTTT	CASSATGQGGTGELFF
TRBV9	TRBJ1-1	NA	NA	TGTGCCAGCAGCGTAGTATCCCGGGACACTGAAGCTTTCTTT	CASSVVSRDTEAFF
TRBV15	TRBJ2-7	NA	NA	TGTGCCACCAGCAGAGATGGACCACCCGCCTACGAGCAGTACTTC	CATSRDGPPAYEQYF
TRBV25-1	TRBJ2-7	TRBD1	NA	TGTGCCAGCAGTCTCCGGGACAGGGGCTACGAGCAGTACTTC	CASSLRDRGYEQYF
TRBV11-2	TRBJ2-1	NA	few	TGTGCCAGCACGGGGGACGGGAATGAGCAGTTCTTC	CASTGDGNEQFF
TRBV7-9	TRBJ1-2	NA	NA	TGTGCCAGCTCGAGCGGCAGCATCAACTATGGCTACACCTTC	CASSSGSINYGYTF
TRBV14	TRBJ2-1	TRBD2	few	TGTGCCAGCAGCCCCCCCGGGGGGGGAACCTACAATGAGCAGTTCTTC	CASSPPGGGTYNEQFF
TRBV9	TRBJ2-2	TRBD2	NA	TGTGCCAGCAGCGTCCCTAGCGGGGGGGCCAACACCGGGGAGCTGTTTTTT	CASSVPSGGANTGELFF
TRBV11-2	TRBJ1-2	NA	NA	TGTGCCAGCAGCCCAGGATGGGGGGGAAACCATGGCTACACCTTC	CASSPGWGGNHGYTF
TRBV7-6	TRBJ2-1	NA	NA	TGTGCCAGCAGCTTAGGTGGGGTCTACAATGAGCAGTTCTTC	CASSLGGVYNEQFF
TRBV30	TRBJ2-7	TRBD1	once	TGTGCCTATGACAGGGGCCAATTCTACGAGCAGTACTTC	CAYDRGQFYEQYF
TRBV2	TRBJ2-2	NA	NA	TGTGCCAGCACATCCTCAAGAGGCACCGGGGAGCTGTTTTTT	CASTSSRGTGELFF
TRBV29-1	TRBJ2-2	NA	NA	TGCAGTGAACTTACTAACACCGGGGAGCTGTTTTTT	CSELTNTGELFF
TRBV5-1	TRBJ2-1	TRBD1	few	TGCGCCAGCAGCCTACAGGGGTACTCCTACAATGAGCAGTTCTTC	CASSLQGYSYNEQFF
TRBV15	TRBJ2-7	TRBD1	NA	TGTGCCACCAGCAAGGGACAGGGGGCATACGAGCAGTACTTC	CATSKGQGAYEQYF
TRBV19	TRBJ2-2	NA	NA	TGTGCCAGTAGTACCAGACTGGCCAGGGTTCCCGGGGAGCTGTTTTTT	CASSTRLARVPGELFF
TRBV27	TRBJ2-5	NA	few	TGTGCCAGCAGAACTCTAGCGTGGGAAGAGACCCAGTACTTC	CASRTLAWEETQYF
TRBV20-1	TRBJ1-1	NA	NA	TGCAGTACCGGACAGATTGAAGCTTTCTTT	CSTGQIEAFF
TRBV30	TRBJ1-2	NA	NA	TGTGCCTGGAGTGTAGTGTACAGAGATGGCTACACCTTC	CAWSVVYRDGYTF
TRBV27	TRBJ2-6	NA	few	TGTGCCAGCAGTTTAAAAGTCTCTGGGGCCAACGTCCTGACTTTC	CASSLKVSGANVLTF
TRBV7-9	TRBJ2-2	NA	NA	TGTGCCAGCAGCTTCAGGGTTACCGGGGAGCTGTTTTTT	CASSFRVTGELFF
TRBV29-1	TRBJ1-1	NA	NA	TGCAGCGTTGCCCGCTTTGGGGCTGAAGCTTTCTTT	CSVARFGAEAFF
TRBV13	TRBJ1-2	NA	NA	TGTGCCAGCAGCTTAGGCCCAGGCCCCGAAGCTAACTATGGCTACACCTTC	CASSLGPGPEANYGYTF
TRBV2	TRBJ1-1	NA	NA	TGTGCCAGCAGTGAAGCCCGGGGGCTGAACACTGAAGCTTTCTTT	CASSEARGLNTEAFF
TRBV25-1	TRBJ2-6	NA	few	TGTGCCAGCAGTGGGGGGACTGGGGCCAACGTCCTGACTTTC	CASSGGTGANVLTF
TRBV15	TRBJ1-5	NA	NA	TGTGCCACCAGCGCCAAGGGAATACTGCAGCCCCAGCATTTT	CATSAKGILQPQHF
TRBV27	TRBJ1-2	TRBD1	once	TGTGCCAGCAGTCCGTCCGGCAGGGGGTGGGGTGGCTACACCTTC	CASSPSGRGWGGYTF
TRBV6-5	TRBJ1-1	NA	few	TGTGCCAGCAGGCAGGGCACTGAAGCTTTCTTT	CASRQGTEAFF